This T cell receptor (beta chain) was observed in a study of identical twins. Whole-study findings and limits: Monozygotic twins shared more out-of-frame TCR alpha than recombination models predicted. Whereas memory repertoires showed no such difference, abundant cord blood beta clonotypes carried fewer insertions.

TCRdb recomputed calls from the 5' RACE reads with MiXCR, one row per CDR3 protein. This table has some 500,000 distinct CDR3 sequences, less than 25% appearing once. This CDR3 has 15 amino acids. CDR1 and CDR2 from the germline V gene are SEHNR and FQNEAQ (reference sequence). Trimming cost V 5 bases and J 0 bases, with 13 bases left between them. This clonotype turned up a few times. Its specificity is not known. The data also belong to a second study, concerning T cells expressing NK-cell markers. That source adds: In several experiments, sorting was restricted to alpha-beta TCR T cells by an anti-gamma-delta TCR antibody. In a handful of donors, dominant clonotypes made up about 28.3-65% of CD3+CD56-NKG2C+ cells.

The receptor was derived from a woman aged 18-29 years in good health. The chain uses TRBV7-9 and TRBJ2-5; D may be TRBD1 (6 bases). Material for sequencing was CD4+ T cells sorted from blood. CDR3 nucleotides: TGTGCCAGCAGCCCAACAGGGTTCTACCAAGAGACCCAGTACTTC. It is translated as CASSPTGFYQETQYF.